This is a list of T cell receptor beta chains from one sample in a study of OX40 agonist ivuxolimab in advanced cancers. Repertoires were generated with immunoSEQ multiplex PCR, while TCRdb's copy carries only in-frame clones and drops some. The repertoire holds 90,000 to 95,000 clones, with around 84% as singletons. The input for sequencing was CD4+ or CD8+ T cells sorted from blood, taken in a trial of the OX40 agonist ivuxolimab. The receptors derive from an adult with an advanced solid tumor such as melanoma, head and neck, liver or kidney cancer. The CDR3 runs from the conserved cysteine through the conserved F or W. The order of the fields is V gene, clone size, D gene, J gene, CDR3 protein, CDR3 DNA. The D gene is left open where the match is weak. Not every row has a clone size; where given, it reads once, few, many or a size class.

v_call: TRBV30; clone_size: -; d_call: -; j_call: TRBJ1-1; cdr3_aa: CAWRRWGNTEAFF; cdr3_nt: TGTGCCTGGAGACGGTGGGGGAACACTGAAGCTTTCTTT
v_call: TRBV30; clone_size: -; d_call: -; j_call: TRBJ1-6; cdr3_aa: CAWSAMGGLASPLHF; cdr3_nt: TGTGCCTGGAGTGCTATGGGGGGTCTCGCTTCACCCCTCCACTTT
v_call: TRBV9; clone_size: -; d_call: -; j_call: TRBJ2-3; cdr3_aa: CASSVVSLTDTQYF; cdr3_nt: TGTGCCAGCAGCGTAGTATCGCTCACAGATACGCAGTATTTT
v_call: TRBV6-5; clone_size: -; d_call: TRBD1; j_call: TRBJ1-5; cdr3_aa: CASSLGQEVQPQHF; cdr3_nt: TGTGCCAGCAGTTTAGGACAGGAGGTCCAGCCCCAGCATTTT
v_call: TRBV9; clone_size: -; d_call: TRBD2; j_call: TRBJ2-5; cdr3_aa: CASSPRWSGGAGSETQYF; cdr3_nt: TGTGCCAGCAGCCCCCGTTGGAGCGGGGGGGCCGGGTCAGAGACCCAGTACTTC
v_call: TRBV5-1; clone_size: -; d_call: TRBD1; j_call: TRBJ2-1; cdr3_aa: CASSLAAGGSYEQFF; cdr3_nt: TGCGCCAGCAGCTTGGCGGCAGGGGGCAGCTATGAGCAGTTCTTC
v_call: TRBV4-1; clone_size: -; d_call: TRBD1; j_call: TRBJ1-4; cdr3_aa: CASSFIRDRLFF; cdr3_nt: TGCGCCAGCAGCTTTATCCGGGACAGACTGTTTTTT
v_call: TRBV6-5; clone_size: -; d_call: TRBD1; j_call: TRBJ1-5; cdr3_aa: CASRGRQGANQPQHF; cdr3_nt: TGTGCCAGCAGGGGTAGACAGGGTGCTAATCAGCCCCAGCATTTT
v_call: TRBV6-1; clone_size: -; d_call: -; j_call: TRBJ1-4; cdr3_aa: CASSERLGRTNEKLFF; cdr3_nt: TGTGCCAGCAGTGAAAGGCTGGGACGAACTAATGAAAAACTGTTTTTT
v_call: TRBV2; clone_size: -; d_call: -; j_call: TRBJ2-3; cdr3_aa: CASSEWGTDTQYF; cdr3_nt: TGTGCCAGCAGTGAATGGGGCACAGATACGCAGTATTTT
v_call: TRBV7-2; clone_size: -; d_call: TRBD1; j_call: TRBJ2-2; cdr3_aa: CASSSRQGTGELFF; cdr3_nt: TGTGCCAGCAGCTCTCGACAGGGGACCGGGGAGCTGTTTTTT
v_call: TRBV4-1; clone_size: -; d_call: -; j_call: TRBJ2-7; cdr3_aa: CASSRGGGGGAYEQYF; cdr3_nt: TGCGCCAGCAGCCGTGGTGGGGGCGGGGGAGCCTACGAGCAGTACTTC
v_call: TRBV7-7; clone_size: -; d_call: TRBD2; j_call: TRBJ2-3; cdr3_aa: CASSLGAGGTASTDTQYF; cdr3_nt: TGTGCCAGCAGCTTAGGAGCGGGGGGTACCGCTAGCACAGATACGCAGTATTTT
v_call: TRBV2; clone_size: -; d_call: TRBD1; j_call: TRBJ1-1; cdr3_aa: CASSGGQGITEAFF; cdr3_nt: TGTGCCAGCAGTGGGGGACAGGGGATCACTGAAGCTTTCTTT
v_call: TRBV11-2; clone_size: few; d_call: TRBD1; j_call: TRBJ1-1; cdr3_aa: CASSSGDRMNTEAFF; cdr3_nt: TGTGCCAGCAGCTCGGGGGACAGAATGAACACTGAAGCTTTCTTT
v_call: TRBV9; clone_size: -; d_call: TRBD2; j_call: TRBJ2-5; cdr3_aa: CASSMGLAGSLGETQYF; cdr3_nt: TGTGCCAGCAGCATGGGACTAGCGGGCTCCTTGGGAGAGACCCAGTACTTC
v_call: TRBV7-3; clone_size: -; d_call: -; j_call: TRBJ1-2; cdr3_aa: CASSAAGNNYGYTF; cdr3_nt: TGTGCCAGCTCCGCCGCGGGGAACAACTATGGCTACACCTTC
v_call: TRBV14; clone_size: -; d_call: TRBD1; j_call: TRBJ1-1; cdr3_aa: CASSQVGGSFTEAFF; cdr3_nt: TGTGCCAGCAGCCAAGTAGGGGGCAGCTTCACTGAAGCTTTCTTT
v_call: TRBV27; clone_size: many; d_call: -; j_call: TRBJ1-2; cdr3_aa: CASSPHQTNNYGYTF; cdr3_nt: TGTGCCAGCAGTCCCCACCAGACGAACAACTATGGCTACACCTTC
v_call: TRBV4-2; clone_size: -; d_call: -; j_call: TRBJ1-4; cdr3_aa: CASSQDFNANEKLFF; cdr3_nt: TGTGCCAGCAGCCAAGATTTCAACGCAAATGAAAAACTGTTTTTT
v_call: TRBV5-6; clone_size: once; d_call: -; j_call: TRBJ2-1; cdr3_aa: CASSAGTGGYHEQFF; cdr3_nt: TGTGCCAGCAGCGCTGGGACCGGCGGATACCATGAGCAGTTCTTC
v_call: TRBV7-3; clone_size: -; d_call: -; j_call: TRBJ2-4; cdr3_aa: CASSLAGTSSHGTKNIQYF; cdr3_nt: TGTGCCAGCAGCTTAGCGGGGACATCCTCCCACGGGACCAAAAACATTCAGTACTTC
v_call: TRBV5-4; clone_size: -; d_call: TRBD2; j_call: TRBJ2-5; cdr3_aa: CASSLVSGGKETQYF; cdr3_nt: TGTGCCAGCAGCTTGGTTAGCGGGGGGAAAGAGACCCAGTACTTC
v_call: TRBV5-1; clone_size: -; d_call: TRBD1; j_call: TRBJ2-2; cdr3_aa: CASSLGQGQGNTGELFF; cdr3_nt: TGCGCCAGCAGCTTGGGGCAGGGACAGGGGAACACCGGGGAGCTGTTTTTT
v_call: TRBV2; clone_size: -; d_call: -; j_call: TRBJ2-3; cdr3_aa: CASSEEATDTQYF; cdr3_nt: TGTGCCAGCAGTGAGGAAGCCACAGATACGCAGTATTTT
v_call: TRBV5-1; clone_size: -; d_call: -; j_call: TRBJ1-5; cdr3_aa: CASSPGPGPAGQPQHF; cdr3_nt: TGCGCCAGCAGCCCTGGGCCCGGCCCCGCGGGGCAGCCCCAGCATTTT
v_call: TRBV7-9; clone_size: -; d_call: -; j_call: TRBJ1-1; cdr3_aa: CASSLAPGRVTEAFF; cdr3_nt: TGTGCCAGCAGTCTAGCACCAGGGAGAGTCACTGAAGCTTTCTTT
v_call: TRBV5-1; clone_size: -; d_call: -; j_call: TRBJ2-3; cdr3_aa: CASRQIGSSTDTQYF; cdr3_nt: TGCGCCAGCAGGCAGATCGGGTCTAGCACAGATACGCAGTATTTT
v_call: TRBV18; clone_size: few; d_call: -; j_call: TRBJ1-1; cdr3_aa: CASSRGGATEAFF; cdr3_nt: TGTGCCAGCTCGAGGGGTGGGGCAACTGAAGCTTTCTTT
v_call: TRBV9; clone_size: few; d_call: TRBD1; j_call: TRBJ2-2; cdr3_aa: CASSARTGGGGELFF; cdr3_nt: TGTGCCAGCAGCGCCAGGACAGGGGGCGGCGGGGAGCTGTTTTTT
v_call: TRBV9; clone_size: -; d_call: -; j_call: TRBJ2-2; cdr3_aa: CASSVQGHTGELFF; cdr3_nt: TGTGCCAGCAGCGTACAAGGACACACCGGGGAGCTGTTTTTT
v_call: TRBV6-1; clone_size: -; d_call: TRBD2; j_call: TRBJ2-5; cdr3_aa: CASSRDYIQETQYF; cdr3_nt: TGTGCCAGCAGTCGGGACTATATCCAAGAGACCCAGTACTTC
v_call: TRBV14; clone_size: -; d_call: -; j_call: TRBJ2-5; cdr3_aa: CASSQSGRGDGWTQYF; cdr3_nt: TGTGCCAGCAGCCAATCAGGCCGGGGCGATGGATGGACCCAGTACTTC
v_call: TRBV18; clone_size: -; d_call: -; j_call: TRBJ2-3; cdr3_aa: CASSSGHRTSTDTQYF; cdr3_nt: TGTGCCAGCTCTTCCGGACATCGGACAAGCACAGATACGCAGTATTTT
v_call: TRBV14; clone_size: -; d_call: -; j_call: TRBJ2-3; cdr3_aa: CASSQGGGRNTQYF; cdr3_nt: TGTGCCAGCAGCCAAGGGGGGGGCCGTAATACGCAGTATTTT
v_call: TRBV30; clone_size: -; d_call: TRBD2; j_call: TRBJ2-2; cdr3_aa: CAWNEKGLAGVGELFF; cdr3_nt: TGTGCCTGGAATGAAAAGGGACTAGCGGGGGTCGGGGAGCTGTTTTTT
v_call: TRBV29-1; clone_size: -; d_call: TRBD1; j_call: TRBJ2-2; cdr3_aa: CSALTPTGGTGELFF; cdr3_nt: TGCAGCGCCCTAACCCCGACAGGGGGCACCGGGGAGCTGTTTTTT
v_call: TRBV2; clone_size: -; d_call: -; j_call: TRBJ2-5; cdr3_aa: CASSEGAVQETQYF; cdr3_nt: TGTGCCAGCAGTGAAGGAGCAGTCCAAGAGACCCAGTACTTC
v_call: TRBV7-2; clone_size: -; d_call: TRBD1; j_call: TRBJ2-7; cdr3_aa: CASSPGQGFYEQYF; cdr3_nt: TGTGCCAGCAGCCCGGGACAGGGGTTCTACGAGCAGTACTTC
v_call: TRBV28; clone_size: -; d_call: TRBD1; j_call: TRBJ2-7; cdr3_aa: CASSTPGQTYEQYF; cdr3_nt: TGTGCCAGCAGTACTCCGGGACAGACCTACGAGCAGTACTTC
v_call: TRBV7-3; clone_size: -; d_call: -; j_call: TRBJ2-5; cdr3_aa: CASSPGLGVTETQYF; cdr3_nt: TGTGCCAGCAGCCCGGGGCTGGGGGTTACAGAGACCCAGTACTTC